These 18 T cell receptor beta chains were sequenced from one sample in a study of CXCR3-negative and CXCR3-positive naive CD8 T cells. Study results and limitations: Naive cells with CXCR3 showed TRB CDR3s that were more hydrophobic than those in CXCR3-negative naive cells.

UMI-labeled 5' RACE yielded the TRB cDNA libraries. TCRdb reprocessed the 5' RACE reads and reports one entry per CDR3 protein, with no DNA. This sample carries more than 6,500 distinct CDR3 sequences, with around 1.6% going to the ten biggest clones. Their antigen targets remain unknown. Sequenced sample: naive CXCR3+ CD8+ T cells from blood. Documented subset: CD45RO-CCR7+CD27+CD95- naive CD8+ T cells expressing CXCR3 (TNR3+). These receptors originate from a human donor in good health. Some clones in this sample may be carry-over from other donors' samples.

CDR3 loop: CASSPPGTGAYEQYF. This chain joins TRBV7-9 and TRBJ2-7; TCRdb's D gene call, TRBD1, goes unchecked for lack of DNA. CDR1 and CDR2 (germline): SEHNR, FQNEAQ (reference sequence). The CDR3 consists of 15 residues.

This CDR3 is CASSPPTGITTEAFF. The chain has TRBV19 and TRBJ1-1; the D gene TCRdb calls, TRBD1, cannot be checked with no DNA. Germline V lookup: CDR1 LNHDA, CDR2 SQIVND (reference sequence). The CDR3 has 15 residues.

The V and J genes are TRBV11-2 and TRBJ2-1; TCRdb reports TRBD1, a call that lacks DNA to check it against. The CDR3 totals 16 residues. Germline CDR1 reads SGHAT; CDR2 reads FQNNGV. CDR3 region: CASSSYPGQGWDEQFF.

Judged by frequency, this clonotype is medium-sized. The rearrangement joins TRBV11-2 to TRBJ2-7; TCRdb gives TRBD1 as the D gene, but with no DNA this cannot be confirmed. Germline V lookup: CDR1 SGHAT, CDR2 FQNNGV. The CDR3 covers 14 residues. The CDR3 reads CASSAGTAFYEQYF.

The rearrangement joins TRBV11-2 to TRBJ2-7. Per the germline V gene, CDR1 is SGHAT and CDR2 is FQNNGV. This CDR3 spans 14 amino acids. The CDR3 spells CASSLAAISYEQYF.

This chain uses TRBV6-1 with TRBJ2-6; TCRdb indicates TRBD1, and absent DNA this call remains unverified. CDR3 length: 16 residues. Per germline, CDR1 MNHNS and CDR2 SASEGT. The CDR3 region is CASSTDSYSGANVLTF.

By frequency, this clonotype is medium-sized. The J gene is TRBJ2-7, the V gene TRBV29-1; TCRdb's assignment of TRBD1 cannot be checked, as there is no DNA. Germline CDR1 is SQVTM and CDR2 is ANQGSEA. CDR3 length equals 13 residues. CDR3 protein: CSVSGPITYEQYF.

This clonotype is identified as medium-sized from frequency. This chain connects TRBV6-5 to TRBJ2-1. The CDR3 runs 15 residues. Germline V gives CDR1 MNHEY, CDR2 SVGAGI. This CDR3 is CASSLTASSYNEQFF.

Here the CDR3 reads CSVELEGTYEQYF. V is TRBV29-1 and J is TRBJ2-7; the TCRdb call, TRBD2, lacks DNA for checking. This CDR3 has 13 amino acids. The germline CDR1 and CDR2 sequences are SQVTM and ANQGSEA.

The chain couples TRBV6-5 to TRBJ1-2. Germline assignment: CDR1 MNHEY and CDR2 SVGAGI. The CDR3 length is 14 residues. The CDR3 reads CASSLGPANYGYTF.

J is TRBJ2-7 and V is TRBV2. Germline assignment: CDR1 SNHLY and CDR2 FYNNEI. This CDR3 has 14 amino acids. The CDR3: CASSEGRASYEQYF.

The gene calls are TRBV15 and TRBJ2-1; TCRdb names TRBD1, which stays unverified in the absence of DNA. This CDR3 has 15 residues. Germline values: CDR1 LNHNV, CDR2 YYDKDF (reference sequence). The CDR3 here is CATSRDLFRGNEQFF.

This clonotype is called medium-sized based on its frequency. The chain carries TRBV29-1 and TRBJ1-4; absent DNA, TCRdb's TRBD1 call cannot be checked. The CDR3 is 14 residues long. Germline CDR1 is SQVTM and CDR2 is ANQGSEA. The CDR3 region is CSVAPVGGSEKLFF.

Measured by frequency, this clonotype is medium-sized. The chain has TRBV28 and TRBJ2-7. Germline CDR1 and CDR2: MDHEN and SYDVKM. There are 13 residues in the CDR3. The CDR3 region is CASSSTDHYEQYF.

The rearrangement links TRBV9 to TRBJ2-5; as DNA is missing, the TRBD2 call by TCRdb cannot be tested. The length of the CDR3 is 14 residues. Germline V gene lookup returns CDR1 SGDLS and CDR2 YYNGEE. CDR3 sequence reads: CASSVSGTKETQYF. The full variable domain, its missing parts supplied by reference TRBV9 and TRBJ2-5, is DSGVTQTPKHLITATGQRVTLRCSPRSGDLSVYWYQQSLDQGLQFLIQYYNGEERAKGNILERFSAQQFPDLHSELNLSSLELGDSALYFCASSVSGTKETQYFGPGTRLLVL.

The rearrangement joins TRBV2 to TRBJ2-7; TCRdb selects TRBD1, and the lack of DNA leaves this call unchecked. The V gene's germline CDR1 is SNHLY and CDR2 FYNNEI. CDR3 length equals 14 residues. CDR3 in amino acids: CASRRTGASHEQYF.

The rearrangement joins TRBV29-1 to TRBJ1-2; without DNA, the TCRdb call of TRBD1 cannot be checked. Germline V gene lookup returns CDR1 SQVTM and CDR2 ANQGSEA. CDR3 length equals 12 residues. The CDR3 is CSVEGPHDGYTF. Together with reference TRBV29-1 and TRBJ1-2, the CDR3 gives the full variable domain: SAVISQKPSRDICQRGTSLTIQCQVDSQVTMMFWYRQQPGQSLTLIATANQGSEATYESGFVIDKFPISRPNLTFSTLTVSNMSPEDSSIYLCSVEGPHDGYTFGSGTRLTVV.

According to its frequency, this clonotype is medium-sized. The chain is built from TRBV29-1 and TRBJ2-7; the TCRdb call, TRBD2, lacks DNA for checking. This CDR3 is 20 amino acids long. CDR1 is SQVTM, CDR2 ANQGSEA, per germline. This CDR3 reads CSVVGPETGVRRDWTYEQYF.